Presented here are 8 T cell receptor beta chains from one specimen sequenced in a study of OX40 agonist ivuxolimab in advanced cancers. Clones were read by immunoSEQ multiplex PCR, and TCRdb kept only the in-frame ones, dropping some. The table has 30,000 to 40,000 clones, around 90% seen once; the top ten hold 4% to 4.5%. The sequencing here drew on CD4+ or CD8+ T cells sorted from blood, taken in a trial of the OX40 agonist ivuxolimab. Receptors were obtained from an adult with an advanced solid tumor such as melanoma, head and neck, liver or kidney cancer.

V and J are TRBV6-1 and TRBJ2-7; the match to TRBD1 covers 8 bases. CDR1 MNHNS and CDR2 SASEGT come from the germline V gene. CDR3 size: 13 residues. V shed 6 bases and J 2 bases; nucleotides not matched to a gene: 3. CDR3 sequence reads: CASRPGQAYEQYF. The CDR3 DNA reads TGTGCCAGCAGGCCGGGACAGGCCTACGAGCAGTACTTC.

The chain combines TRBV27 with TRBJ2-6; D remains unclear. V was shortened by 4 bases and J by 1 base, with 5 bases between the two germline ends. This CDR3 spans 14 amino acids. In germline, CDR1 is MNHEY, CDR2 SMNVEV (reference sequence). The CDR3 here is CASSSVSGANVLTF. CDR3 bases: TGTGCCAGCAGTTCGGTTTCTGGGGCCAACGTCCTGACTTTC.

The chain carries TRBV28 and TRBJ1-1; D perhaps matches TRBD1 (5 bases). The V and J ends lost 1 base and 3 bases respectively, with 18 bases between them. CDR1 and CDR2 from the germline V gene are MDHEN and SYDVKM. This CDR3 comprises 17 residues. The CDR3 DNA sequence: TGTGCCAGCAGTTTATCCTTGGGGGTAAATGGGGACACTGAAGCTTTCTTT. Its protein product is CASSLSLGVNGDTEAFF.

This clone is a singleton in its sample. The J gene is TRBJ1-5, the V gene TRBV12-5; D uncertain. CDR3 size: 14 residues. Germline values: CDR1 LGHNT, CDR2 FRNRAP. Trimming shortened V by 5 bases and J by 9 bases, and 17 bases separated the two germline ends. CDR3 amino acids: CASGPGLGERPQHF. For the CDR3, the DNA is TGTGCTAGTGGTCCAGGACTTGGGGAAAGGCCCCAGCATTTT.

This chain connects TRBV5-6 to TRBJ1-2; 7 positions match TRBD1. After removal of 2 bases from V and 6 bases from J, the junction contained 4 bases not matched to a gene. Per germline, CDR1 SGHDT and CDR2 YYEEEE. This CDR3 comprises 13 residues. CDR3 DNA sequence: TGTGCCAGCAGCTTTGGACAGGCAGATGGCTACACCTTC. Translation: CASSFGQADGYTF.

The J gene is TRBJ2-5, the V gene TRBV27; TRBD2 agrees at 9 bases. J was trimmed by 4 bases and V by 5 bases; bases with no gene match: 8. Germline V CDR1 and CDR2: MNHEY, SMNVEV (reference sequence). The CDR3 has 15 amino acids. CDR3: CASSDGLASTETQYF. In DNA, the CDR3 is TGTGCCAGCAGTGACGGACTAGCGTCAACAGAGACCCAGTACTTC.

V is TRBV6-1 and J is TRBJ2-5; 9 bases are a match to TRBD2. V was pared by 5 bases and J by 4 bases, with 8 bases of the junction left unmatched. The CDR3 contains 15 residues. CDR1 and CDR2 from the germline V gene are MNHNS and SASEGT. The CDR3 region has the DNA TGTGCCAGCAGTTCCGGCGGGGGGGCACCAGAGACCCAGTACTTC. Amino acids: CASSSGGGAPETQYF.

The gene calls are TRBV2 and TRBJ1-1; 11 bases are a match to TRBD1. The CDR3 covers 14 residues. V shed 7 bases, J shed 4 bases, and the junction held 5 bases outside the gene matches. Germline-derived CDR1 and CDR2 are SNHLY and FYNNEI. CDR3 sequence reads: CASTLGTGGTEAFF. CDR3 nucleotide sequence: TGTGCCAGCACACTCGGGACAGGGGGCACTGAAGCTTTCTTT.